The table lists the clone carrying this T cell receptor beta chain with many counts. What it recognizes is unknown. The unsorted libraries had their origin in 2 million PBMCs stored at -80 C. The data belong to a study of neurological immune-mediated disorders. General study points: No expanded-clone CDR3 amino acid sequence recurred across subjects, suggesting private TCR-beta repertoires. As far as clinical or MRI features were concerned, none was associated with the multiple sclerosis repertoire cluster.

CDR3 length equals 13 residues. Germline V gene lookup returns CDR1 DFQATT and CDR2 SNEGSKA (reference sequence). Losses at the gene ends were 6 bases for V and 3 bases for J; bases not matched to a gene: 8. TCRdb reprocessed the 5' RACE reads via MiXCR and lists one record per CDR3 protein. The sample holds tens of thousands of distinct CDR3 sequences, less than 6% seen once. The V gene is TRBV20-1, the J gene TRBJ2-7; the match to TRBD1 covers 7 bases. The sequencing sample was made of PBMCs. The sequence was obtained from a woman aged 50 to 65 with multiple sclerosis. The CDR3 DNA reads as TGCAGTGCCAACCAACAGGGGAACTACGAGCAGTACTTC. Protein product: CSANQQGNYEQYF.